The sequence of this T cell receptor (beta chain) was determined in a study of blood T cells in healthy people across ages. General study findings and limits: Naive T cell percentage strongly correlated with TCR beta diversity. Comparison with aged donors showed that long-lived donors had more naive CD4+ cells and higher diversity.

For the second PCR, which ran for about 7 to 11 cycles, a sample-barcoded 5' primer and a J-beta primer mix were used. Each cDNA was tagged by a template-switch adaptor containing 12 random nucleotides. TCRdb fed the 5' RACE reads into MiXCR, producing one record per CDR3 protein. This table holds approximately 1,000,000 distinct CDR3 sequences, more than 35% found once. Regarding this clonotype: Its antigen is currently unknown.

This CDR3 contains 16 residues. Germline values: CDR1 SGHTA, CDR2 FQGNSA. V was cut by 5 bases and J by 7 bases, with 21 bases left in between. Sequenced sample: blood. The receptor was isolated from a woman in her fifties or sixties in good health. The chain carries TRBV7-2 and TRBJ2-1; a weak D match, TRBD2 (6 bases). The CDR3 sequence is CASSVTGTGLANEQFF. Here the CDR3 DNA reads TGTGCCAGCAGCGTTACCGGGACTGGCCTTGCGAATGAGCAGTTCTTC.